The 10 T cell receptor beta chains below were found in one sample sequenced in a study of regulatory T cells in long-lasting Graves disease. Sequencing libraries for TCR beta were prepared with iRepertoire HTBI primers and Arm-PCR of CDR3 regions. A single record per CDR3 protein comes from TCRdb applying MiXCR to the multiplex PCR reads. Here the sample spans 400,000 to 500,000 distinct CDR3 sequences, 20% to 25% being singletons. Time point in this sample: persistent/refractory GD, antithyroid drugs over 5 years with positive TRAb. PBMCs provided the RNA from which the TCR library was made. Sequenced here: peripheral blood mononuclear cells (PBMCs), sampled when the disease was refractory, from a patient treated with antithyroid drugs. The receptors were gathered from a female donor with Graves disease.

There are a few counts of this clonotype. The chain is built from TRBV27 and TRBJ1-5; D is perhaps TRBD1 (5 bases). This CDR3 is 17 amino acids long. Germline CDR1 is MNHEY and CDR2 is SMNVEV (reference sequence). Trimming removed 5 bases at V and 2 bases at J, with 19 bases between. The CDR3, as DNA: TGTGCCAGCAGTCCTATGCGCCAAGGGGTGGGCAATCAGCCCCAGCATTTT. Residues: CASSPMRQGVGNQPQHF.

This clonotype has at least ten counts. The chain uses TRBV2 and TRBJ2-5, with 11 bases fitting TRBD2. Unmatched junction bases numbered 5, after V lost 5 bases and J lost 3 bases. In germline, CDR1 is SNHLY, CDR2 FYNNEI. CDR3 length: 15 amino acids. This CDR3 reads CASSYRGLAEETQYF. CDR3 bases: TGTGCCAGCAGTTACAGGGGACTAGCGGAAGAGACCCAGTACTTC.

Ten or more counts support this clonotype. The CDR3 loop is CASSVEGENTEAFF. The CDR3 DNA reads as TGTGCCAGCAGCGTAGAGGGGGAGAACACTGAAGCTTTCTTT. The chain joins TRBV9 to TRBJ1-1, with D tentatively TRBD1 (6 bases). The CDR3 consists of 14 residues. CDR1 and CDR2 (germline): SGDLS, YYNGEE. Trimming cost V 0 bases and J 1 base, with 7 bases left between them. The full variable domain, its missing parts supplied by reference TRBV9 and TRBJ1-1, is DSGVTQTPKHLITATGQRVTLRCSPRSGDLSVYWYQQSLDQGLQFLIQYYNGEERAKGNILERFSAQQFPDLHSELNLSSLELGDSALYFCASSVEGENTEAFFGQGTRLTVV.

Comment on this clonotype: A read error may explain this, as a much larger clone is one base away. CDR3 in DNA: TGTGCCAGCATCCCACGCGGGGGGGGGGACACTGAAGCTTTCTTT. It codes for CASIPRGGGDTEAFF. This chain connects TRBV27 to TRBJ1-1; D is perhaps TRBD1 (5 bases). V was cut by 7 bases and J by 3 bases, with 18 bases left in between. The germline V gene encodes CDR1 MNHEY and CDR2 SMNVEV (reference sequence). The CDR3 totals 15 residues.

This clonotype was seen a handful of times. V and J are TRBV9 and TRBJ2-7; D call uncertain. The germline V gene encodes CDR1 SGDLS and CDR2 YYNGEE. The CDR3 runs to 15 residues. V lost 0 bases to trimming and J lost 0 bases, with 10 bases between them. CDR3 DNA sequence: TGTGCCAGCAGCGTAGAGTCAGGCGGCTCCTACGAGCAGTACTTC. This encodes CASSVESGGSYEQYF.

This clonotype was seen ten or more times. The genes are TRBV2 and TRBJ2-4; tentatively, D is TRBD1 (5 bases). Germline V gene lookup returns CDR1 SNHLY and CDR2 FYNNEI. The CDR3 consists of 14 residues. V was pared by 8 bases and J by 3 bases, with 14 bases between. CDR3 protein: CASVLGQGKNIQYF. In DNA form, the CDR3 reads TGTGCCAGCGTCCTGGGGCAGGGCAAAAACATTCAGTACTTC.

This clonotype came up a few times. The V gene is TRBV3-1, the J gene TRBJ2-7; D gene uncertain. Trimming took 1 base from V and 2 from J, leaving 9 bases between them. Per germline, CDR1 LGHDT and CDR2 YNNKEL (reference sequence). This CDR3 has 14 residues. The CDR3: CASSQVPRTYEQYF. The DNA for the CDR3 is TGTGCCAGCAGCCAAGTCCCCAGAACCTACGAGCAGTACTTC.

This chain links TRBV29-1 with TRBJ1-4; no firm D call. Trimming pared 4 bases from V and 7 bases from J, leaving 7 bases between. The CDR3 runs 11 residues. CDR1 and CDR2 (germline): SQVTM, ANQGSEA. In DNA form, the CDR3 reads TGCAGCGTTGTTCAGCTTGAAAAACTGTTTTTT. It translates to CSVVQLEKLFF.

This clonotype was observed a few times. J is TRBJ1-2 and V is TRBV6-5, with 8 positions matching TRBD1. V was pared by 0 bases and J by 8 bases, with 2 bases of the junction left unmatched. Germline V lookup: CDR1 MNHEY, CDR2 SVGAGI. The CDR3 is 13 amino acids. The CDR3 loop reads CASSYSGQAGYTF. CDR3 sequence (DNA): TGTGCCAGCAGTTACTCGGGACAGGCCGGCTACACCTTC.

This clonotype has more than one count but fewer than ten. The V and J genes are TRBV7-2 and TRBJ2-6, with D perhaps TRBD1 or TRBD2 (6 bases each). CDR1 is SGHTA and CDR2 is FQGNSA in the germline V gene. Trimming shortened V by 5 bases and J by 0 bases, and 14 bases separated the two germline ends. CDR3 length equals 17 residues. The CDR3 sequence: CASSRGGPRSGANVLTF. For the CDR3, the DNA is TGTGCCAGCAGCCGAGGGGGGCCCCGCTCTGGGGCCAACGTCCTGACTTTC.